These 30 T cell receptor beta chains were all obtained from the same sample, sequenced in a study of shared clonotypes between healthy human individuals. The method was immunoSEQ multiplex PCR; TCRdb's version includes in-frame clones alone and lacks a portion of them. The sample contains approximately 2,300,000 clones, 80% to 95% of which appear only once. Sequenced sample: naive CD4+ T cells from PBMCs. Subset described: CD45RA+ positively selected. The receptors come from a man younger than 35 in good health. Some clones in this sample may be carry-over from other donors' samples.

The V gene is TRBV19, the J gene TRBJ2-3; D is possibly TRBD2 (6 bases). The CDR3 loop spans 17 amino acids. The germline V gene encodes CDR1 LNHDA and CDR2 SQIVND (reference sequence). Trimming removed 3 bases from V and 0 bases from J, with 16 bases in between. The CDR3 protein is CASSMGSGLLSTDTQYF. The CDR3 DNA reads TGTGCCAGTAGTATGGGTTCGGGACTCCTAAGCACAGATACGCAGTATTTT.

The rearrangement links TRBV9 to TRBJ2-5; D possibly corresponds to TRBD2 (6 bases). The V end was cut by 6 bases, the J end by 5 bases, with 23 bases between. This CDR3 is built from 16 residues. From germline, CDR1 is SGDLS and CDR2 YYNGEE. CDR3 nucleotide sequence: TGTGCCAGCAACTCGGTGGGCGGGGAGCTTTGGGAGACCCAGTACTTC. As protein: CASNSVGGELWETQYF.

This chain uses TRBV28 with TRBJ1-2; 9 bases align to TRBD1. The CDR3 sequence is 16 residues long. The ends lost 6 bases at V and 6 bases at J; junction bases unmatched: 14. The germline V gene encodes CDR1 MDHEN and CDR2 SYDVKM. The CDR3 here is CASRRDREMGLHGYTF. Written as DNA, the CDR3 is TGTGCCAGCAGAAGGGACAGGGAAATGGGGCTGCATGGCTACACCTTC.

The V and J genes are TRBV7-9 and TRBJ1-5; D remains ambiguous. The CDR3 contains 15 residues. Trimming left V 4 bases short and J 0 bases short, with 10 bases between. Germline CDR1 and CDR2: SEHNR and FQNEAQ (reference sequence). The CDR3 protein is CASSSWTDSNQPQHF. For the CDR3, the DNA is TGTGCCAGCAGCTCCTGGACGGATAGCAATCAGCCCCAGCATTTT.

The chain recombines TRBV7-2 with TRBJ2-3; TRBD2 matches 10 bases. The CDR3 loop spans 15 amino acids. Losses at the gene ends were 3 bases for V and 6 bases for J; bases not matched to a gene: 6. Germline CDR1 is SGHTA and CDR2 is FQGNSA. The CDR3 coding sequence is TGTGCCAGCAGCTTGGTCCTAGCGGGAGCGGATACGCAGTATTTT. Encoded protein: CASSLVLAGADTQYF. Full variable domain (missing parts from reference TRBV7-2 and TRBJ2-3): GAGVSQSPSNKVTEKGKDVELRCDPISGHTALYWYRQSLGQGLEFLIYFQGNSAPDKSGLPSDRFSAERTGGSVSTLTIQRTQQEDSAVYLCASSLVLAGADTQYFGPGTRLTVL.

V gene TRBV7-8 combines with J gene TRBJ2-7; TRBD1 matches 8 bases. The junction had 8 bases not matched to a gene; V was cut back by 4 bases and J by 3 bases. The CDR3 is 15 amino acids. CDR1 is SGHVS and CDR2 is FQNEAQ in the germline V gene. This CDR3 is CASSSTPGQVYEQYF. The DNA of the CDR3 is TGTGCCAGCAGCTCCACGCCGGGACAGGTCTACGAGCAGTACTTC.

In this sample, this clone turned up a few times. V gene TRBV29-1 combines with J gene TRBJ2-1; 7 bases match TRBD2. The CDR3 runs 12 residues. Losses at the gene ends were 7 bases for V and 2 bases for J; bases not matched to a gene: 2. Germline CDR1 SQVTM, CDR2 ANQGSEA. In DNA, the CDR3 is TGCAGCGCCGGGACTACCTACAATGAGCAGTTCTTC. This codes for CSAGTTYNEQFF.

The chain uses TRBV11-2 and TRBJ2-7; D gene unclear. Between the trimmed V and J ends, which lost 4 bases and 5 bases, there was a span of 9 bases. The V gene's germline CDR1 is SGHAT and CDR2 FQNNGV. This CDR3 is built from 12 residues. The CDR3, as DNA: TGTGCCAGCAGCTCCACTGGGGACGAGCAGTACTTC. Translation: CASSSTGDEQYF.

This chain joins TRBV28 and TRBJ2-7; 8 bases map to TRBD2. The germline V gene has CDR1 MDHEN and CDR2 SYDVKM. The CDR3 spans 15 residues. V gave up 7 bases and J gave up 3 bases; unmatched junction bases: 11. The CDR3 region has the DNA TGTGCCAGCATTCGGGTTACGGGAGGGGTCTACGAGCAGTACTTC. It translates to CASIRVTGGVYEQYF.

The J gene is TRBJ2-7, the V gene TRBV7-9; either TRBD1 or TRBD2 may supply D (5 bases each). Trimming shortened V by 6 bases and J by 2 bases, and 17 bases separated the two germline ends. The CDR3 consists of 15 residues. Looked up from germline, CDR1 is SEHNR and CDR2 is FQNEAQ (reference sequence). The CDR3 here is CASRQPGTPTYEQYF. The CDR3 nucleotides are TGTGCCAGCAGGCAACCCGGGACCCCAACCTACGAGCAGTACTTC.

The chain couples TRBV19 to TRBJ1-5; D gene ambiguous. Germline-derived CDR1 and CDR2 are LNHDA and SQIVND (reference sequence). V gave up 3 bases and J gave up 7 bases, with 13 bases separating them. The CDR3 loop spans 14 amino acids. The CDR3 protein is CASSISPITQPQHF. The DNA for the CDR3 is TGTGCCAGTAGTATTAGCCCAATCACGCAGCCCCAGCATTTT.

The chain employs TRBV7-8 and TRBJ2-1, with D uncertain. With 3 bases removed from V and 6 bases from J, the gap between germline ends came to 15 bases. The CDR3 covers 15 residues. CDR1 and CDR2 from the germline V gene are SGHVS and FQNEAQ. Written as DNA, the CDR3 is TGTGCCAGCAGCTTCACTGGAGATACGGGCAATGAGCAGTTCTTC. Protein: CASSFTGDTGNEQFF.

The rearrangement links TRBV7-9 to TRBJ2-5, with unresolved D. Trimming took off 5 bases at V and 5 bases at J, with 9 bases between the two ends. Germline CDR1 reads SEHNR; CDR2 reads FQNEAQ (reference sequence). CDR3 size: 12 residues. The CDR3, as DNA: TGTGCCAGCAGCGGGCGATGGGAGACCCAGTACTTC. Translation: CASSGRWETQYF. The variable domain in full, completed from reference TRBV7-9 and TRBJ2-5, reads DTGVSQNPRHKITKRGQNVTFRCDPISEHNRLYWYRQTLGQGPEFLTYFQNEAQLEKSRLLSDRFSAERPKGSFSTLEIQRTEQGDSAMYLCASSGRWETQYFGPGTRLLVL.

The chain has TRBV10-1 and TRBJ2-2, with 7 bases lining up with TRBD1. The V segment lost 8 bases and the J segment 1 base; nucleotides outside the gene matches: 7. Germline V gives CDR1 WNHNN, CDR2 SYGVQD (reference sequence). The CDR3 is 15 amino acids. CDR3 protein: CASGGTGVNTGELFF. The CDR3 DNA sequence: TGCGCCAGCGGGGGCACAGGGGTGAACACCGGGGAGCTGTTTTTT.

The chain carries TRBV2 and TRBJ2-2; 13 nucleotides agree with TRBD2. J gave up 5 bases and V 6 bases, and 3 bases lay outside the gene matches. The CDR3 has 15 residues. The V gene's germline CDR1 is SNHLY and CDR2 FYNNEI. The CDR3 is CASSWGLAGTGELFF. The CDR3 DNA reads as TGTGCCAGCAGCTGGGGACTAGCGGGAACCGGGGAGCTGTTTTTT. Full variable domain (outside the CDR3, taken from reference TRBV2 and TRBJ2-2): EPEVTQTPSHQVTQMGQEVILRCVPISNHLYFYWYRQILGQKVEFLVSFYNNEISEKSEIFDDQFSVERPDGSNFTLKIRSTKLEDSAMYFCASSWGLAGTGELFFGEGSRLTVL.

The chain carries TRBV6-1 and TRBJ2-2; 7 bases match TRBD1. CDR1 is MNHNS, CDR2 SASEGT, per germline. Germline trimming cut 5 bases from V and 12 bases from J; bases unmatched to any gene: 9. The CDR3 covers 13 residues. CDR3 sequence reads: CASSPSLQGKLFF. DNA for the CDR3: TGTGCCAGCAGTCCTAGCCTACAGGGGAAGCTGTTTTTT.

This clone showed up just a few times. The rearrangement joins TRBV4-1 to TRBJ1-1; TRBD1 is a possible D gene (6 bases). CDR1 is MGHRA and CDR2 is YSYEKL in the germline V gene. The CDR3 has 13 amino acids. Trimming left V 1 base short and J 6 bases short, with 9 bases between. CDR3 sequence (DNA): TGCGCCAGCAGCCAAGGAAGGGGGGCTGAAGCTTTCTTT. It yields the protein CASSQGRGAEAFF.

This chain links TRBV2 with TRBJ2-1, with 13 bases fitting TRBD2. Germline CDR1 SNHLY, CDR2 FYNNEI. V gave up 5 bases and J gave up 15 bases; unmatched junction bases: 10. This CDR3 is 14 amino acids long. CDR3 sequence (DNA): TGTGCCAGCAGTTTTGAACTAGCGGGAGGGCAATGGTTCTTC. This codes for CASSFELAGGQWFF.

The chain carries TRBV28 and TRBJ2-5; 13 bases align to TRBD2. This CDR3 spans 16 amino acids. The V gene end was trimmed by 4 bases and the J gene end by 5 bases; junction bases not matched to a gene: 7. Germline CDR1 is MDHEN and CDR2 is SYDVKM. The CDR3 nucleotides are TGTGCCAGCAGTTCCGGACTAGCGGGAGTCTGGGAGACCCAGTACTTC. It codes for CASSSGLAGVWETQYF.

V and J are TRBV29-1 and TRBJ2-1; 9 positions agree with TRBD1. The length of the CDR3 is 15 residues. The V and J ends lost 4 bases and 3 bases, in that order; junction bases with no gene match: 7. Germline V lookup: CDR1 SQVTM, CDR2 ANQGSEA. CDR3 amino acids: CSVAPGTGFYNEQFF. The CDR3 nucleotides read TGCAGCGTTGCTCCCGGGACAGGGTTCTACAATGAGCAGTTCTTC.

V is TRBV5-1 and J is TRBJ1-2; D is perhaps TRBD1 (5 bases). Germline values: CDR1 SGHRS, CDR2 YFSETQ. Trimming stripped 5 bases from V and 2 bases from J, with 16 bases between. This CDR3 has 15 residues. The CDR3 DNA sequence: TGCGCCAGCAGGACTGAAGGGACGGTGAACTATGGCTACACCTTC. This gives the protein CASRTEGTVNYGYTF.

The sample holds one count of this clone. At the DNA level, this CDR3 is encoded by other sequences in the same sample as well. For the CDR3, the DNA is TGTGCCAGCAGTGAAGAGGGGGAGCAGTACTTC. Amino acid sequence: CASSEEGEQYF. The J gene is TRBJ2-7, the V gene TRBV2; TRBD1 might be the D (5 bases). Per the germline V gene, CDR1 is SNHLY and CDR2 is FYNNEI. CDR3 length: 11 amino acids. The V end lost 1 base, the J end lost 7 bases, and 5 bases lay between the germline ends.

CDR3 protein: CASRAGLAGADTQYF. The CDR3 DNA reads TGTGCCAGCAGGGCGGGACTAGCGGGAGCGGATACGCAGTATTTT. This chain connects TRBV2 to TRBJ2-3, with 14 bases that match TRBD2. This CDR3 region has 15 residues. Germline V gene sequence: CDR1 SNHLY, CDR2 FYNNEI. Trimming at V came to 6 bases and at J to 6 bases, leaving 5 bases not matched to a gene.

This clone occurred once. The chain carries TRBV28 and TRBJ1-2; 8 nucleotides align to TRBD1. The CDR3 is 17 amino acids. Trimming removed 3 bases from V and 0 bases from J; junction bases left unmatched: 9. Germline V lookup: CDR1 MDHEN, CDR2 SYDVKM. CDR3 region: CASSFSGQGRTNYGYTF. The CDR3 bases are TGTGCCAGCAGTTTTTCTGGACAGGGAAGGACTAACTATGGCTACACCTTC.

The genes are TRBV12-5 and TRBJ2-1, with a possible D match to TRBD2 (5 bases). V was trimmed by 5 bases and J by 10 bases, leaving 15 bases between them. Germline V gives CDR1 LGHNT, CDR2 FRNRAP. The CDR3 is 13 residues long. CDR3 DNA sequence: TGTGCTAGTGGTCTAGCTCTTGGGTCCGAGCAGTTCTTC. Translating it yields CASGLALGSEQFF.

Here the CDR3 DNA reads TGTGCCAGCAGTCCTATCGGGACAGGGCTAAAGAATGGCTACACCTTC. Its protein product is CASSPIGTGLKNGYTF. The rearrangement links TRBV28 to TRBJ1-2, with TRBD1 identical over 9 bases. V lost 5 bases, J lost 6 bases, and 13 bases stayed unmatched. Germline values: CDR1 MDHEN, CDR2 SYDVKM. This CDR3 comprises 16 residues.

The gene calls are TRBV2 and TRBJ1-5; D is uncertain. The germline CDR1 and CDR2 sequences are SNHLY and FYNNEI. The CDR3 loop spans 14 amino acids. Between the trimmed V and J ends, which lost 6 bases and 0 bases, there was a span of 9 bases. This CDR3 is CASRGPYSNQPQHF. In DNA, the CDR3 is TGTGCCAGCAGGGGCCCGTATAGCAATCAGCCCCAGCATTTT.

Here the CDR3 DNA reads TGCGCCAGCAGCTTGGCCAGGGACAGCCAAGAGACCCAGTACTTC. Translating it yields CASSLARDSQETQYF. The chain recombines TRBV5-1 with TRBJ2-5; 7 bases match TRBD1. V dropped 0 bases and J dropped 1; count of bases not matched to a gene: 3. The CDR3 is made up of 15 amino acids. The germline V gene encodes CDR1 SGHRS and CDR2 YFSETQ.

V is TRBV5-1 and J is TRBJ1-4, with 12 bases aligning to TRBD1. Germline V CDR1 and CDR2: SGHRS, YFSETQ. CDR3 length: 17 residues. Unmatched junction bases numbered 9, after V lost 2 bases and J lost 7 bases. CDR3: CASSLTGTGGGGEKLFF. In DNA form, the CDR3 reads TGCGCCAGCAGCTTAACCGGGACAGGGGGCGGAGGTGAAAAACTGTTTTTT. Variable domain in full (rest from reference TRBV5-1 and TRBJ1-4): KAGVTQTPRYLIKTRGQQVTLSCSPISGHRSVSWYQQTPGQGLQFLFEYFSETQRNKGNFPGRFSGRQFSNSRSEMNVSTLELGDSALYLCASSLTGTGGGGEKLFFGSGTQLSVL.

The gene calls are TRBV6-5 and TRBJ2-7; D is undetermined. V was pared by 6 bases and J by 2 bases, with 14 bases between. The CDR3 runs 14 residues. Germline CDR1 reads MNHEY; CDR2 reads SVGAGI. This CDR3 is CASRVPREPYEQYF. The DNA of the CDR3 is TGTGCCAGCAGGGTCCCGCGCGAGCCCTACGAGCAGTACTTC.